Below, 18 T cell receptor beta chains from the same sample are listed, as sequenced in a study of T cells after yellow fever vaccination. TCRdb independently ran MiXCR on the 5' RACE reads; one entry per CDR3 protein. The repertoire holds approximately 160,000 distinct CDR3 sequences, with about 6% as singletons. This material consisted of CD4+ T cells sorted from PBMCs, taken on the day of the first yellow fever vaccination. The receptors were gathered from a man aged 18 to 35 who received the YFV17D yellow fever vaccine.

This clonotype was recorded many times. The chain links TRBV5-1 to TRBJ2-3; no clear D. Germline loops: CDR1 SGHRS, CDR2 YFSETQ. Trimming shortened V by 5 bases and J by 2 bases, and 15 bases separated the two germline ends. The CDR3 is made up of 15 amino acids. Here the CDR3 reads CASRSPRPNTDTQYF. The CDR3 coding sequence is TGCGCCAGCAGGTCCCCGAGGCCTAACACAGATACGCAGTATTTT.

This clonotype was recorded only once. This may come from a read error, since a much larger clone is one base off. This rearrangement joins TRBV7-8 to TRBJ2-4; D is perhaps TRBD1 or TRBD2 (6 bases each). With 5 bases removed from V and 13 bases from J, the gap between germline ends came to 18 bases. Germline V gene data show CDR1 as SGHVS and CDR2 as FQNEAQ. This CDR3 is built from 13 residues. The CDR3 is CASSAGLGGCQYF. In DNA form, the CDR3 reads TGTGCCAGCAGCGCAGGGCTGGGGGGCTGCCAGTACTTC.

There are many counts of this clonotype. This sequence joins TRBV2 and TRBJ2-1; 8 nucleotides line up with TRBD2. The CDR3 sequence is 14 residues long. Per the germline V gene, CDR1 is SNHLY and CDR2 is FYNNEI. With 5 bases clipped from V and 7 bases from J, the junction kept 7 bases outside the gene matches. CDR3 sequence: CASSRPTGGNEQFF. In nucleotides, the CDR3 is TGTGCCAGCAGTCGTCCGACGGGGGGGAATGAGCAGTTCTTC.

There are many counts of this clonotype. This chain uses TRBV5-6 with TRBJ1-1; D unresolved. CDR1 is SGHDT and CDR2 is YYEEEE in the germline V gene. The CDR3 loop spans 15 amino acids. V lost 2 bases, J lost 0 bases, and 11 bases lay in between. CDR3 sequence (DNA): TGTGCCAGCAGCTTACCGACGGCCTTGAACACTGAAGCTTTCTTT. This translates into CASSLPTALNTEAFF.

This clonotype was counted only a few times. V usage is TRBV5-1 and J usage is TRBJ2-3, with 10 positions matching TRBD2. Germline CDR1 is SGHRS and CDR2 is YFSETQ. The V and J ends lost 4 bases and 0 bases, in that order; junction bases with no gene match: 8. This CDR3 is 17 amino acids long. CDR3 protein: CASSTTSGITSTDTQYF. CDR3 nucleotide sequence: TGCGCCAGCAGCACCACTAGCGGGATTACTAGCACAGATACGCAGTATTTT.

This clonotype was seen repeatedly, ten times or more. V usage is TRBV5-6 and J usage is TRBJ1-1; 8 bases are a match to TRBD1. The CDR3 is made up of 14 amino acids. The junction had 8 bases not matched to a gene; V was cut back by 3 bases and J by 7 bases. Germline CDR1 and CDR2: SGHDT and YYEEEE. CDR3 in DNA: TGTGCCAGCAGCTCATCCAGGGGGCAGGTTGAAGCTTTCTTT. This gives the protein CASSSSRGQVEAFF.

A remark on this clonotype: A clone one base away is much larger, so this may be a read error. The chain uses TRBV20-1 and TRBJ2-3, with TRBD2 as a possible D gene (6 bases). The CDR3 loop spans 13 amino acids. V lost 1 base, J lost 5 bases, and 10 bases lay in between. Germline V gives CDR1 DFQATT, CDR2 SNEGSKA (reference sequence). The CDR3 sequence is CSARAGLKDTQYF. Written as DNA, the CDR3 is TGCAGTGCTAGAGCGGGACTTAAAGATACGCAGTATTTT.

This clonotype showed up many times. The rearrangement links TRBV5-6 to TRBJ2-3, with a tentative D call TRBD2 (7 bases). From germline, CDR1 is SGHDT and CDR2 YYEEEE. The length of the CDR3 is 16 residues. Trimming shortened V by 0 bases and J by 6 bases, and 17 bases separated the two germline ends. Here the CDR3 reads CASSLDLPGGRDTQYF. CDR3 coding DNA: TGTGCCAGCAGCTTGGATCTTCCGGGGGGCAGGGATACGCAGTATTTT.

This clonotype was observed a few times. This sequence joins TRBV6-2 or TRBV6-3 and TRBJ2-2, with D unresolved. V was trimmed by 10 bases and J by 3 bases, leaving 12 bases between them. Germline assignment: CDR1 MNHEY and CDR2 SVGEGT. CDR3 length equals 13 residues. CDR3 residues: CATASRDTGELFF. For the CDR3, the DNA is TGTGCCACCGCCTCAAGGGACACCGGGGAGCTGTTTTTT.

Turning to this clonotype: Just one base apart from a much larger clone, this may be a read error. The chain uses TRBV7-2 and TRBJ2-1; a possible D gene is TRBD1 (7 bases). Germline values: CDR1 SGHTA, CDR2 FQGNSA. The length of the CDR3 is 15 residues. V shed 1 base and J shed 12 bases, with 19 bases lying between them. The CDR3 loop is CASSLGGGDSVPQFF. The CDR3 DNA follows: TGTGCCAGCAGCTTAGGGGGCGGGGACAGCGTACCGCAGTTCTTC.

As to this clonotype: One end of the junction fails to match germline, which may point to a read error. J is TRBJ2-2 and V is TRBV7-7; D not certain. Germline V CDR1 and CDR2: SSHAT, FNYEAQ (reference sequence). This CDR3 is 15 amino acids long. This CDR3 reads CASSFGNLNTGELFF. CDR3 in DNA: TGTGCTAGCAGCTTTGGAAACCTGAACACCGGGGAGCTGTTTTTT.

This clonotype has only a few counts. The V and J genes are TRBV12-3 or TRBV12-4 and TRBJ2-5, with 10 bases aligning to TRBD2. The CDR3 runs to 15 residues. V gave up 5 bases and J gave up 5 bases; unmatched junction bases: 8. The CDR3: CASSPASGGAETQYF. DNA of the CDR3: TGTGCCAGCAGTCCCGCTAGCGGGGGCGCGGAGACCCAGTACTTC.

This clonotype was counted between two and nine times. The CDR3 sequence: CASSIGTAFYEQYV. The CDR3 nucleotides read TGTGCCAGCAGCATCGGGACAGCCTTCTACGAGCAGTACGTC. The V and J genes are TRBV7-2 and TRBJ2-7; 7 positions match TRBD1. The CDR3 spans 14 residues. Germline trimming cut 5 bases from V and 3 bases from J; bases unmatched to any gene: 7. The germline CDR1 and CDR2 sequences are SGHTA and FQGNSA.

The genes are TRBV4-2 and TRBJ2-3; D is uncertain. The V end lost 7 bases, the J end lost 6 bases, and 8 bases lay between the germline ends. This CDR3 spans 11 amino acids. Germline CDR1 is LGHNA and CDR2 is YNFKEQ. The CDR3 region is CASTLGDTQYF. CDR3 nucleotides: TGTGCCAGCACCCTTGGGGATACGCAGTATTTT.

This clonotype was recorded many times. The rearrangement uses TRBV5-8 and TRBJ2-2, with D tentatively TRBD2 (5 bases). The CDR3 loop spans 9 amino acids. The germline V gene encodes CDR1 SGHTS and CDR2 YDEGEE. Trimming pared 4 bases from V and 15 bases from J, leaving 7 bases between. The CDR3 spells CASSPRVFF. DNA for the CDR3: TGTGCCAGCAGCCCGAGGGTGTTTTTT.

There are many counts of this clonotype. The genes are TRBV6-5 and TRBJ2-2; TRBD1 might be the D (6 bases). Per germline, CDR1 MNHEY and CDR2 SVGAGI. This CDR3 comprises 15 residues. Between the trimmed V and J ends, which lost 2 bases and 2 bases, there was a span of 9 bases. Written as DNA, the CDR3 is TGTGCCAGCAGTTACGGGACAACCAACACCGGGGAGCTGTTTTTT. It encodes CASSYGTTNTGELFF.

There are many counts of this clonotype. V gene TRBV7-2 combines with J gene TRBJ2-5; D might be TRBD2 (7 bases). CDR3 length: 15 residues. Germline V gives CDR1 SGHTA, CDR2 FQGNSA. The germline V and J ends were trimmed by 5 bases and 2 bases, with 15 bases remaining between them. CDR3 amino acids: CASSLWAGAQETQYF. CDR3 sequence (DNA): TGTGCCAGCAGCCTCTGGGCGGGGGCTCAAGAGACCCAGTACTTC. The full variable domain, in which reference TRBV7-2 and TRBJ2-5 provide the parts outside the CDR3, is GAGVSQSPSNKVTEKGKDVELRCDPISGHTALYWYRQSLGQGLEFLIYFQGNSAPDKSGLPSDRFSAERTGGSVSTLTIQRTQQEDSAVYLCASSLWAGAQETQYFGPGTRLLVL.

The CDR3 nucleotides are TGTGCCAGCTCCCCAAGGGTCAAGGATTCACCCCTCCACTTT. This translates into CASSPRVKDSPLHF. The chain employs TRBV18 and TRBJ1-6; D call uncertain. CDR1 and CDR2 (germline): KGHSH, LQKENI. Trimming cost V 6 bases and J 8 bases, with 14 bases left between them. CDR3 length: 14 residues.